This T cell receptor beta chain was recovered during a study of T cell responses to AZD1222 COVID-19 vaccine. Findings and caveats of the study: Baseline serostatus was positive in only a handful of AZD1222 recipients. Vaccine-associated CD4 TCRs spanned spike, dominant at 160-218 and 743-854. Donors in the cohort were predominantly white British and more often female, and clonal diversity was possibly underestimated.

The CDR3 contains 14 residues. Germline CDR1 SNHLY, CDR2 FYNNEI. Trimming removed 2 bases at V and 3 bases at J, with 7 bases between. Sequencing was performed with immunoSEQ multiplex PCR; in TCRdb, only in-frame clones are kept and a portion is missing. The profile shows roughly 110,000 clones, 90% of them singletons. About this clone itself: Its antigen remains unidentified.

This chain uses TRBV2 with TRBJ2-2; D not certain. The sequences come from peripheral blood, collected 28 days after the second AZD1222 dose. The receptor was derived from an adult who received the AZD1222 COVID-19 vaccine. CDR3 DNA: TGTGCCAGCAGTGAAAGTAGGGACACCGGGGAGCTGTTTTTT. Its translation is CASSESRDTGELFF.